One sample yielded the 10 T cell receptor beta chains listed below, sequenced in a study of beta chain features in type 1 diabetes. Investigators reverse transcribed all isolated RNA, so they sequenced expressed TCRB transcripts. TCRdb's table, derived via immunoSEQ multiplex PCR, lists solely in-frame clones and lacks some. The sample includes 120,000 to 150,000 clones, about 50% seen only once; the top ten take 0.4% to 0.5%. Material: Tregs from blood. These receptor sequences come from a young man in good health.

The gene calls are TRBV7-2 and TRBJ2-7; 7 bases are shared with TRBD1. CDR1 is SGHTA and CDR2 is FQGNSA in the germline V gene. Losses at the gene ends were 3 bases for V and 4 bases for J; bases not matched to a gene: 3. This CDR3 has 13 residues. As DNA, the CDR3 is TGTGCCAGCAGCTTTGTACAGGGGTACGAGCAGTACTTC. Amino acid sequence: CASSFVQGYEQYF. The variable domain in full, completed from reference TRBV7-2 and TRBJ2-7, reads GAGVSQSPSNKVTEKGKDVELRCDPISGHTALYWYRQSLGQGLEFLIYFQGNSAPDKSGLPSDRFSAERTGGSVSTLTIQRTQQEDSAVYLCASSFVQGYEQYFGPGTRLTVT.

The V call is TRBV6-5, the J call TRBJ2-1, with 7 nucleotides matching TRBD2. CDR1 MNHEY and CDR2 SVGAGI come from the germline V gene. The length of the CDR3 is 16 residues. Losses at the gene ends were 0 bases for V and 4 bases for J; bases not matched to a gene: 6. CDR3 protein: CASSYSGLVGYNEQFF. CDR3 nucleotide sequence: TGTGCCAGCAGTTACTCAGGACTAGTGGGATACAATGAGCAGTTCTTC.

V usage is TRBV30 and J usage is TRBJ1-2; 9 nucleotides agree with TRBD1. Germline lookup yields CDR1 GTSNPN and CDR2 SVGIG (reference sequence). CDR3 length: 15 residues. V lost 0 bases to trimming and J lost 6 bases; unmatched junction nucleotides: 8. The CDR3 region is CAWSVPDRGKDGYTF. CDR3 DNA sequence: TGTGCCTGGAGTGTACCCGACAGGGGGAAGGATGGCTACACCTTC.

A few counts support this clone. The chain has TRBV11-1 and TRBJ2-5; 11 bases align to TRBD1. The J call may be faulty, since TRBJ2-7 better matches the DNA end. Germline V gene data show CDR1 as SGHAT and CDR2 as FQDESV (reference sequence). The CDR3 sequence is 15 residues long. The CDR3: CASSFPGQGVYEQYF. CDR3 coding DNA: TGTGCCAGCAGCTTTCCGGGACAGGGGGTTTACGAGCAGTACTTC.

The V call is TRBV5-1, the J call TRBJ2-7; D perhaps matches TRBD2 (6 bases). The V end lost 1 base, the J end lost 9 bases, and 14 bases lay between the germline ends. The CDR3 covers 13 residues. Per the germline V gene, CDR1 is SGHRS and CDR2 is YFSETQ. The CDR3 DNA is TGCGCCAGCAGCTTGTATGGAGGGGATGGGCAGTACTTC. This sequence encodes CASSLYGGDGQYF.

The sample holds a few counts of this clone. The chain links TRBV28 to TRBJ2-7; 7 nucleotides align to TRBD1. The CDR3 runs 15 residues. The V and J ends lost 2 bases and 7 bases, in that order; junction bases with no gene match: 11. The germline gives CDR1 MDHEN, CDR2 SYDVKM. The CDR3 region has the DNA TGTGCCAGCAGTTTAACCGGGACAGCCTTTATGGAGCAGTACTTC. Translating it yields CASSLTGTAFMEQYF. Drawing the rest from reference TRBV28 and TRBJ2-7, the complete variable domain is DVKVTQSSRYLVKRTGEKVFLECVQDMDHENMFWYRQDPGLGLRLIYFSYDVKMKEKGDIPEGYSVSREKKERFSLILESASTNQTSMYLCASSLTGTAFMEQYFGPGTRLTVT.

CDR3 DNA: TGTGCCAGCAGTTGGCCCTCGAACACCGGGGAGCTGTTTTTT. Translated, it gives CASSWPSNTGELFF. V is TRBV28 and J is TRBJ2-2, with D unresolved. This CDR3 is built from 14 residues. The V and J ends lost 4 bases and 0 bases respectively, with 6 bases between them. Germline V gene data show CDR1 as MDHEN and CDR2 as SYDVKM.

The V and J genes are TRBV6-5 and TRBJ2-3, with 8 bases fitting TRBD2. Germline loops: CDR1 MNHEY, CDR2 SVGAGI. The CDR3 runs to 14 residues. V lost 9 bases and J lost 2; bases outside the gene matches: 7. CDR3 in DNA: TGTGCCAGTCGACTAGCGAATCCCACAGATACGCAGTATTTT. As protein: CASRLANPTDTQYF.

CDR3 sequence reads: CASRVNRLSSYGYTF. The CDR3 DNA follows: TGTGCCAGCAGGGTAAACAGGTTGAGCTCCTATGGCTACACCTTC. The rearrangement uses TRBV5-5 and TRBJ1-2; D is perhaps TRBD1 (5 bases). Trimming pared 5 bases from V and 4 bases from J, leaving 18 bases between. The CDR3 sequence is 15 residues long. Germline assignment: CDR1 SGHKS and CDR2 YYEKEE (reference sequence).

This clone was observed a handful of times. The chain links TRBV4-2 to TRBJ2-7, with TRBD1 identical over 8 bases. The CDR3 loop spans 14 amino acids. The junction had 11 bases not matched to a gene; V was cut back by 8 bases and J by 5 bases. Germline-derived CDR1 and CDR2 are LGHNA and YNFKEQ. CDR3 DNA: TGTGCCAGCGCGTCGACAGGGGCTGTCGACGAGCAGTACTTC. It codes for CASASTGAVDEQYF.